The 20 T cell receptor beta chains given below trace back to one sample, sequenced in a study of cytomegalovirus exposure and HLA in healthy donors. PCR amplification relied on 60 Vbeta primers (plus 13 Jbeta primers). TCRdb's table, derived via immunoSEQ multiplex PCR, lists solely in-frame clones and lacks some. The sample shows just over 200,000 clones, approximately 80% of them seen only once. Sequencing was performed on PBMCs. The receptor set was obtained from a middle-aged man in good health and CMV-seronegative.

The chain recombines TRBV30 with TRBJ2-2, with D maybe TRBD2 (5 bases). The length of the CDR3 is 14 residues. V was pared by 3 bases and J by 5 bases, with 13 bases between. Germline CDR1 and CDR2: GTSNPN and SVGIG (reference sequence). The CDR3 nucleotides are TGTGCCTGGAGCTGGCCGGGGAGTACCGGGGAGCTGTTTTTT. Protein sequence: CAWSWPGSTGELFF. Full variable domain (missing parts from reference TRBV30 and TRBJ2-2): SQTIHQWPATLVQPVGSPLSLECTVEGTSNPNLYWYRQAAGRGLQLLFYSVGIGQISSEVPQNLSASRPQDRQFILSSKKLLLSDSGFYLCAWSWPGSTGELFFGEGSRLTVL.

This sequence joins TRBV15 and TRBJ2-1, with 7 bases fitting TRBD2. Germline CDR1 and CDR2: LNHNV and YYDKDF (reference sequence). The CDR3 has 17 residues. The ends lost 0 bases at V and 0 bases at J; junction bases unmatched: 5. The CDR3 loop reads CATSRDLGGSSYNEQFF. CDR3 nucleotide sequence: TGTGCCACCAGCAGAGATCTGGGAGGGAGCTCCTACAATGAGCAGTTCTTC. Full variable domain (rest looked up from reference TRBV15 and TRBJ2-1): DAMVIQNPRYQVTQFGKPVTLSCSQTLNHNVMYWYQQKSSQAPKLLFHYYDKDFNNEADTPDNFQSRRPNTSFCFLDIRSPGLGDTAMYLCATSRDLGGSSYNEQFFGPGTRLTVL.

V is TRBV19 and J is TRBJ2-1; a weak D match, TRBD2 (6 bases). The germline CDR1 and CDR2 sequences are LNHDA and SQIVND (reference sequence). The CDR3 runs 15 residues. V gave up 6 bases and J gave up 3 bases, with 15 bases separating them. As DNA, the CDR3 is TGTGCCAGTAGGGGCGGGACTCTCAACTACAATGAGCAGTTCTTC. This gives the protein CASRGGTLNYNEQFF.

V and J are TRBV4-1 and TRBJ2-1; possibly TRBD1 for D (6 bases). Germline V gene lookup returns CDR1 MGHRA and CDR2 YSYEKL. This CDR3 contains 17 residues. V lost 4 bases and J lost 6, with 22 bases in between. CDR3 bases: TGCGCCAGCAGCCTCGCTACGTCGGGACACCGCCCCAATGAGCAGTTCTTC. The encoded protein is CASSLATSGHRPNEQFF.

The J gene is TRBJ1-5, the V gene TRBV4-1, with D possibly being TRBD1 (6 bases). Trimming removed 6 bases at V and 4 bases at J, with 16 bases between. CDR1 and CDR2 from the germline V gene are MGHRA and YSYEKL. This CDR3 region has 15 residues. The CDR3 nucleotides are TGCGCCAGCAGACTTACAGGGAGTGGAAATCAGCCCCAGCATTTT. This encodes CASRLTGSGNQPQHF.

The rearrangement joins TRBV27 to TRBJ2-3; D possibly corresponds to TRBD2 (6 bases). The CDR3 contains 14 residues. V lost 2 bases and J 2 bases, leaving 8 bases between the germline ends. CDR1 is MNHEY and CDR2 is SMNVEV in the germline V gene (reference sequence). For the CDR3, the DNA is TGTGCCAGCAGTTTAGCGGGAACCACAGATACGCAGTATTTT. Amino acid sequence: CASSLAGTTDTQYF.

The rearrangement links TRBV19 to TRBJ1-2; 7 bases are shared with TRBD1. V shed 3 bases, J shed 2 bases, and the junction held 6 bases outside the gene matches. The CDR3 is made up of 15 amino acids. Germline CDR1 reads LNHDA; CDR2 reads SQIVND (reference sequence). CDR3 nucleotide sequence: TGTGCCAGTAGTATCACGACAGGGTCGAACTATGGCTACACCTTC. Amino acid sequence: CASSITTGSNYGYTF.

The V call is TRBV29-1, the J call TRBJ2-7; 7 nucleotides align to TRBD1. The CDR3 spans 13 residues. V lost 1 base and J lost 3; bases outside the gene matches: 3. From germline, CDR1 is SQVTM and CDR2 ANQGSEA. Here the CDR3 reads CSVEAGQYYEQYF. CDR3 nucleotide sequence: TGCAGCGTTGAAGCGGGACAGTACTACGAGCAGTACTTC.

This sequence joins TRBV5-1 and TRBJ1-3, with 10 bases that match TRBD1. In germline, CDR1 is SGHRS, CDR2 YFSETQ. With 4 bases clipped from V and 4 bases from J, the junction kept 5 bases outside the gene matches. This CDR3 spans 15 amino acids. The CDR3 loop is CASSSDRGLGNTIYF. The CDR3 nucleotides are TGCGCCAGCAGCAGCGACAGGGGGCTCGGAAACACCATATATTTT.

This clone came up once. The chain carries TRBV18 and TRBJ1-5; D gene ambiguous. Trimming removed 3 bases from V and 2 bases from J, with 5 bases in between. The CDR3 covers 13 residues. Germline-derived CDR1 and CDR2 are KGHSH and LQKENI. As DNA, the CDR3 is TGTGCCAGCTCACCGGAGGGCAATCAGCCCCAGCATTTT. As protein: CASSPEGNQPQHF.

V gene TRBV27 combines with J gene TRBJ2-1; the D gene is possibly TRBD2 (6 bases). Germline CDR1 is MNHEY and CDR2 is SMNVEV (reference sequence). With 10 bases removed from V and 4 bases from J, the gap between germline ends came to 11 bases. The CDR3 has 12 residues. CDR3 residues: CATLGTYNEQFF. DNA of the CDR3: TGTGCCACCCTCGGGACTTACAATGAGCAGTTCTTC.

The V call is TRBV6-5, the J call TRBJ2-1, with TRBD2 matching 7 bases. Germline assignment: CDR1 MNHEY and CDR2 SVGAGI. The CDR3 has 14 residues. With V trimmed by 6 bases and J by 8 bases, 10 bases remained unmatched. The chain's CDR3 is CASSLGGGSDEQFF. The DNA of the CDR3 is TGTGCCAGCAGCCTTGGCGGCGGGAGTGATGAGCAGTTCTTC.

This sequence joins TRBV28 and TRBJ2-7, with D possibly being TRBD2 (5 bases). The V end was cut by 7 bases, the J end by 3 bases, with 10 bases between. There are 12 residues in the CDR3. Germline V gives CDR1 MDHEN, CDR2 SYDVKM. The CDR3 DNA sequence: TGTGCCAGCATTTCGGACTTCTACGAGCAGTACTTC. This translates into CASISDFYEQYF.

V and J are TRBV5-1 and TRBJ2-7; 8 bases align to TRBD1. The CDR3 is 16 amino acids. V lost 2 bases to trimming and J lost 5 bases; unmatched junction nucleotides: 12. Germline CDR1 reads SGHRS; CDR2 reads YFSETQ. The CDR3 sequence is CASSLIPGTGGNEQYF. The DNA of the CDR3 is TGCGCCAGCAGCTTAATTCCCGGGACAGGAGGCAACGAGCAGTACTTC.

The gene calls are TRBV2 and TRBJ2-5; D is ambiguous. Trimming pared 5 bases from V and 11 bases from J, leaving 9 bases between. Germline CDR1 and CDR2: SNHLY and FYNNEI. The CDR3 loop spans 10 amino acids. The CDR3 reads CASSLYGQYF. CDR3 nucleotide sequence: TGTGCCAGCAGTCTCTACGGGCAGTACTTC.

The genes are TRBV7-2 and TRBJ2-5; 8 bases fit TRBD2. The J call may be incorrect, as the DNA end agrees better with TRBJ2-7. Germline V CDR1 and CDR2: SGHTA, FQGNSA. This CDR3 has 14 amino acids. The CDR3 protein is CASSRLALSYEQYF. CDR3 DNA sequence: TGTGCCAGCAGCCGACTAGCGCTGTCCTACGAGCAGTACTTC.

CDR3 sequence: CASSFRLAGDTQYF. In DNA, the CDR3 is TGTGCCAGCAGTTTTAGACTAGCGGGGGATACGCAGTATTTT. The gene calls are TRBV27 and TRBJ2-3; 11 positions match TRBD2. There are 14 residues in the CDR3. V shed 3 bases and J 6 bases; nucleotides not matched to a gene: 2. The V gene's germline CDR1 is MNHEY and CDR2 SMNVEV (reference sequence).

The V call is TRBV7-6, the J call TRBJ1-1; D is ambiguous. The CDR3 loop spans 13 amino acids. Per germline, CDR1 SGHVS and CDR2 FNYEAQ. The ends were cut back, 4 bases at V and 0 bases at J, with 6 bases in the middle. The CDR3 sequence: CASSSFLNTEAFF. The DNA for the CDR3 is TGTGCCAGCAGCTCCTTTCTGAACACTGAAGCTTTCTTT. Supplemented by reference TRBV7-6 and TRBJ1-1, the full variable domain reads GAGVSQSPRYKVTKRGQDVALRCDPISGHVSLYWYRQALGQGPEFLTYFNYEAQQDKSGLPNDRFSAERPEGSISTLTIQRTEQRDSAMYRCASSSFLNTEAFFGQGTRLTVV.

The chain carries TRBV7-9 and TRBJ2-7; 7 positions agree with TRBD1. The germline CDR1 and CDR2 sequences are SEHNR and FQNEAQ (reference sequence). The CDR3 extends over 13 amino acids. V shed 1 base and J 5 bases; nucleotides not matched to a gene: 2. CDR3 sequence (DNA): TGTGCCAGCAGCTTAGACCAGGGGGACGAGCAGTACTTC. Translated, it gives CASSLDQGDEQYF. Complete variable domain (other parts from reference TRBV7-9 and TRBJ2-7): DTGVSQNPRHKITKRGQNVTFRCDPISEHNRLYWYRQTLGQGPEFLTYFQNEAQLEKSRLLSDRFSAERPKGSFSTLEIQRTEQGDSAMYLCASSLDQGDEQYFGPGTRLTVT.

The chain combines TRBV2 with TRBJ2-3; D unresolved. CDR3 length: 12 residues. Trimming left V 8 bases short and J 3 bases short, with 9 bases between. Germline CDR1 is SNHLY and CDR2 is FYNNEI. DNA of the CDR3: TGTGCCAGCGGCATTCTGACAGATACGCAGTATTTT. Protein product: CASGILTDTQYF.